A selection of T cell receptor beta chains follows, all from one sample in a study of blood T cells in healthy people across ages. TCRdb used MiXCR to reprocess the 5' RACE reads, holding one entry per CDR3 protein. Among about 580,000 distinct CDR3 sequences, roughly 48% were seen once, and the ten largest hold roughly 24%. Sequenced input: blood. The receptors were gathered from an elderly man in good health. The CDR3 runs from the conserved cysteine through the conserved F or W.

TRBV5-1	TRBJ1-1	CASSLLFQNEWLRGEAFF
TRBV5-5	TRBJ2-1	CASSSGVGNSYNEQFF
TRBV4-3	TRBJ1-3	CASSPTGADSGNTIYF
TRBV7-2	TRBJ2-3	CASSLVSAGGADTQYF
TRBV20-1	TRBJ1-4	CSASAGGNEKLFF
TRBV6-5	TRBJ2-5	CASSYPGAGKETQYF
TRBV12-3/TRBV12-4	TRBJ2-3	CASSLRDTQYF
TRBV10-3	TRBJ1-6	CAISESTGNNSPLHF
TRBV6-4	TRBJ2-1	CASPIGTTEAPYNEQFF
TRBV4-2	TRBJ1-1	CASSQVGSMNTEAFF
TRBV7-2	TRBJ1-2	CASSRNGQDGYTF
TRBV6-4	TRBJ2-1	CASSIGSTAYNEQFF
TRBV20-1	TRBJ2-5	CSPFSGGVETQYF
TRBV3-1	TRBJ2-7	CASSSTGDSFSYEQYF
TRBV6-5	TRBJ2-7	CASSYSRRTSSYEQYF
TRBV4-3	TRBJ2-3	CASSKRTSGGADTQYF
TRBV6-1	TRBJ2-1	CASSETSGRGNEQFF